Presented here are 7 T cell receptor beta chains from one specimen sequenced in a study of T cell responses to AZD1222 COVID-19 vaccine. Generated by immunoSEQ multiplex PCR, the TCRdb table keeps only in-frame clones and is missing some. This table has about 68,000 clones, almost 90% appearing once. Sequencing used peripheral blood, obtained on day 0 of AZD1222 vaccination. The receptors here all came from an adult in good health.

V gene TRBV10-1 combines with J gene TRBJ2-1; TRBD1 might be the D (6 bases). This CDR3 has 14 amino acids. V dropped 5 bases and J dropped 1 base, with 9 bases sitting between them. Germline V gene sequence: CDR1 WNHNN, CDR2 SYGVQD (reference sequence). The CDR3 spells CASSQGFSYNEQFF. CDR3 DNA: TGCGCCAGCAGTCAGGGGTTTTCCTACAATGAGCAGTTCTTC.

The chain employs TRBV6-5 and TRBJ1-4, with D tentatively TRBD1 (5 bases). Germline V gene data show CDR1 as MNHEY and CDR2 as SVGAGI. The CDR3 extends over 14 amino acids. The V gene lost 5 bases and the J gene lost 0 bases, with 7 bases spanning the gap. The DNA for the CDR3 is TGTGCCAGCAGTCGACAGACAACTAATGAAAAACTGTTTTTT. It yields the protein CASSRQTTNEKLFF.

The chain uses TRBV5-1 and TRBJ2-3, with D uncertain. The CDR3 has 16 amino acids. Germline V gene sequence: CDR1 SGHRS, CDR2 YFSETQ. Trimming shortened V by 0 bases and J by 0 bases, and 11 bases separated the two germline ends. CDR3 sequence (DNA): TGCGCCAGCAGCTTGGTCTGGACGACTAGCACAGATACGCAGTATTTT. Translating gives CASSLVWTTSTDTQYF.

The chain recombines TRBV7-8 with TRBJ2-2; a weak D match, TRBD2 (6 bases). The germline V gene has CDR1 SGHVS and CDR2 FQNEAQ. Trimming stripped 5 bases from V and 5 bases from J, with 12 bases between. There are 14 residues in the CDR3. The DNA of the CDR3 is TGTGCCAGCAGCCCCTGGGGGGTAACCGGGGAGCTGTTTTTT. The encoded protein is CASSPWGVTGELFF.

The chain joins TRBV5-5 to TRBJ1-2; the D is unclear. V lost 0 bases to trimming and J lost 1 base, with 10 bases between them. This CDR3 spans 15 amino acids. From germline, CDR1 is SGHKS and CDR2 YYEKEE (reference sequence). In DNA, the CDR3 is TGTGCCAGCAGCTTGGACCTGACAAGTAACTATGGCTACACCTTC. This translates into CASSLDLTSNYGYTF.

This sequence joins TRBV21-1 and TRBJ1-5; the table's D call, TRBD1, has no DNA check behind it. TRBV21-1 represents a pseudogene. This CDR3 is 16 amino acids long. The CDR3 protein is CASSKDRVLTRQPQHF. In DNA, the CDR3 is TGTGCCAGCAGCAAAGACAGGGTATTGACACGTCAGCCCCAGCATTTT.

The chain uses TRBV16 and TRBJ1-1; D is unresolved. The V end was cut by 1 base, the J end by 1 base, with 7 bases between. Germline lookup yields CDR1 KGHSY and CDR2 FQNENV. This CDR3 comprises 14 residues. CDR3: CASSQYERNTEAFF. The CDR3 bases are TGTGCCAGCAGCCAATACGAGAGGAACACTGAAGCTTTCTTT.